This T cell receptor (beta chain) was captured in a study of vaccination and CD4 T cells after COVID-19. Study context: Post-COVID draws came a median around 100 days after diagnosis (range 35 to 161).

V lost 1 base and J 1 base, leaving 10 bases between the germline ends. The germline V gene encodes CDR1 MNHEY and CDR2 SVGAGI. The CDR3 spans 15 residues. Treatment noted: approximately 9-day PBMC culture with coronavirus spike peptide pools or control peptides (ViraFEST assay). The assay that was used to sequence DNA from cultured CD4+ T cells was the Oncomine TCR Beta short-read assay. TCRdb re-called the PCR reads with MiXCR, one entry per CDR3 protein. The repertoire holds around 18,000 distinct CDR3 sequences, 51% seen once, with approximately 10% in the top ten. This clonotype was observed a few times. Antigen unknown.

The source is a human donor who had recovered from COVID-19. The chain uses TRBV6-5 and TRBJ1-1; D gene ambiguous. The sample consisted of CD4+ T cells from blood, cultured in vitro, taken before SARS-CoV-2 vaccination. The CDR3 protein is CASSYFFGENTEAFF. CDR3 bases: TGTGCCAGCAGTTACTTTTTTGGGGAGAACACTGAAGCTTTCTTT.